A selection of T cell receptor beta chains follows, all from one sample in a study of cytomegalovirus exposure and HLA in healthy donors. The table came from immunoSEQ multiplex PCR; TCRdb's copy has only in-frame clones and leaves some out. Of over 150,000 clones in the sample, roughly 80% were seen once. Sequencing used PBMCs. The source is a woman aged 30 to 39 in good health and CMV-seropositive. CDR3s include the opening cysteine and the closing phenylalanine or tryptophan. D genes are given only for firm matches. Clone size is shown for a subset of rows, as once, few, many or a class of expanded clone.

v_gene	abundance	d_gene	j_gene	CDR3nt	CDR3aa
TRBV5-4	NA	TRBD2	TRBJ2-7	TGTGCCAGCAGCCCTCGAGGCGGGGGTCCTTACGAGCAGTACTTC	CASSPRGGGPYEQYF
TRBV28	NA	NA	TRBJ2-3	TGTGCCAGCAGAACGGTCGCTAGTTCGTTCACAGATACGCAGTATTTT	CASRTVASSFTDTQYF
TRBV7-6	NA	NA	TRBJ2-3	TGTGCCAGCAGCTTAGAAGGGGGTAGCACAGATACGCAGTATTTT	CASSLEGGSTDTQYF
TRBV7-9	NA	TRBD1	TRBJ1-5	TGTGCCAGCAGCTTAGCGAAAGGACAGGGAAGCAATCAGCCCCAGCATTTT	CASSLAKGQGSNQPQHF
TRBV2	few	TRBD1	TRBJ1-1	TGTGCCAGCAGTGACTGGACAGGGAGGAACACTGAAGCTTTCTTT	CASSDWTGRNTEAFF
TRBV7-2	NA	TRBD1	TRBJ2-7	TGTGCCAGCAGCTTAACACAGGGGGCCTACGAGCAGTACTTC	CASSLTQGAYEQYF
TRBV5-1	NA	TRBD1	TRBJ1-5	TGCGCCAGCAGCTTGACAGGGGAACAGCCCCAGCATTTT	CASSLTGEQPQHF
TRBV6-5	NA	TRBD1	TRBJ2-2	TGTGCCAGCAGCCCAGGGGGAGCCGGGGAGCTGTTTTTT	CASSPGGAGELFF
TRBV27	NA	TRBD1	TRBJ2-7	TGTGCCAGCATTAAGACCGGGACAGCCGTGCTTGGATTTTCCTACGAGCAGTACTTC	CASIKTGTAVLGFSYEQYF
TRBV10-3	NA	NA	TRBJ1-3	TGTGCCTCGAGAACGGGGGAGGGAAACACCATATATTTT	CASRTGEGNTIYF
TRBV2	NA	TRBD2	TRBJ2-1	TGTGCCAGCAGTACCAGCGGGAGCCCCTACAATGAGCAGTTCTTC	CASSTSGSPYNEQFF
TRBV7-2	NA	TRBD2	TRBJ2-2	TGTGCCAGCAGCTTAGTTAGGGCCCTAGCGGCGACCGGGGAGCTGTTTTTT	CASSLVRALAATGELFF